The T cell receptor (beta chain) described here comes from a study of cytomegalovirus exposure and HLA in healthy donors. Study background: T cells numbering around 190 million yielded some 100 million unique TCR beta sequences in an earlier analysis. Unique TCRs numbering around 80 million, obtained from HLA-typed donors, made up an early data release. Study-wide points: Later analysis found that TCR beta chains associated with HLA were more clonally expanded than other, equally common chains.

In the case of this clone: Its target is unknown. Other DNA sequences in this sample translate to the same CDR3.

PCR used 60 Vbeta primers and 13 Jbeta primers. TCRdb's copy holds only in-frame clones and misses some; the assay was immunoSEQ multiplex PCR. The repertoire holds some 180,000 clones, with roughly 84% as singletons. Germline V gene lookup returns CDR1 SNHLY and CDR2 FYNNEI. CDR3 length: 16 amino acids. With 6 bases clipped from V and 2 bases from J, the junction kept 10 bases outside the gene matches. This chain connects TRBV2 to TRBJ1-5, with 7 bases identical to TRBD1. Sequenced sample: PBMCs. This receptor was taken from a man aged 30-40 years in good health and CMV-seropositive. Here the CDR3 DNA reads TGTGCCAGCAGCGAAAGGTTCGGGACAGGCAATCAGCCCCAGCATTTT. Translating it yields CASSERFGTGNQPQHF. Using reference TRBV2 and TRBJ1-5 for the parts outside the CDR3, the full variable domain is EPEVTQTPSHQVTQMGQEVILRCVPISNHLYFYWYRQILGQKVEFLVSFYNNEISEKSEIFDDQFSVERPDGSNFTLKIRSTKLEDSAMYFCASSERFGTGNQPQHFGDGTRLSIL.